This TCR beta chain was profiled in a study of T cells in Graves' hyperthyroidism and ophthalmopathy (dated 2019 in TCRdb). For the study in its entirety: Peripheral blood was collected at initial diagnosis, before any treatment. After blood sampling, hyperthyroidism patients were treated with methimazole at a starting dose of 30 mg daily, and ophthalmopathy patients were treated with high-dose intravenous methylprednisolone. Thyroid tissue and blood T-cell repertoires from six Graves' hyperthyroidism patients were also compared in the study. TCR Vbeta CDR3 sequencing of 135 peripheral blood samples (about 45 ophthalmopathy, 75 hyperthyroidism and roughly 17 progressor patients) is reported in the paper. TCR V-J signatures able to tell the groups apart were searched for in a discovery cohort of around 95 patients, of whom more than 40 had Graves' ophthalmopathy and 57 had stable Graves' hyperthyroidism. An independent validation cohort of 18 to 20 hyperthyroidism patients and 15 or so patients who later progressed to ophthalmopathy tested prospective prediction of ophthalmopathy. The 100 discovery patients were randomly split 7:3 into training and test sets. What the study reported, not specific to this receptor: Most expanded thyroid clonotypes (frequency above 0.001) were also detected in blood, suggesting blood repertoires may reflect thyroid immune responses. A 13 V-J signature model separated ophthalmopathy from stable hyperthyroidism, with 87.88% sensitivity and roughly 84% specificity in cross-validation and 80%/75% in testing. Sample size was not statistically predetermined, and blinding of investigators to group allocation was not performed. In validation, the model predicted progression to ophthalmopathy a median of about 5.9 months before onset, with 70% to 71% sensitivity and about 75% specificity.

The TCR beta CDR3 regions were amplified from RNA transcripts. The TCR CDR3 was subjected to a first round of RT-PCR using the HTBI primer set and the Qiagen OneStep RT-PCR kit. The libraries were constructed in a second round of multiplex PCR and then size-selected and purified. Libraries were sequenced paired-end with 100 bp reads on an Illumina HiSeq2000. The published analysis was carried out like this. SOAPnuke was used to process the raw data, throwing out any read that contained adapters or uncalled bases, had a mean Phred below 15, or lacked an exact constant-primer or identifier match. COPE v1.2.5 was used to merge high-quality paired reads, and clonotypes were defined as unique nucleotide sequences. MiTCR v1.1 was used to align clonotypes to the IMGT TRBV, TRBD and TRBJ reference segments. Only V-J combinations with frequency above 0.0001, covering about 99% of repertoires, were analysed. A TCS score was defined as the ratio of F50 (clonal expansion) to E x V (chaos), with BLOSUM62-based TCRdist applied between CDR3 peptides within each V-J. Welch's t-statistics and random forest reduced some 510 V-J features to 13, which were used in a naive Bayes classifier (R e1071). TCRdb reworked the public reads: Q25 trimming with fastp, MiXCR clone assembly, productive beta chains retained. Each entry is one CDR3 protein sequence, shown with its most common DNA and genes. In this record, the V and J calls reflect TCRdb's handling and not the investigators' own analysis. The sample data list 300,000 to 450,000 distinct CDR3 sequences, and approximately 14% of these were observed just once. The ten largest clones represent about 11% of the sample.

Stable Graves' hyperthyroidism was defined as the absence of progression to ophthalmopathy over 18 months of follow-up. Hyperthyroidism patients were newly diagnosed, with disease duration under 2 months, and aged 18 to 65 years. Any patient with an uncontrolled infection, another autoimmune disease, pregnancy or lactation was excluded. Diagnoses were based on clinical symptoms, serum thyroxine and TRAb, thyroid ultrasound and orbital computed tomography. Ficoll-Paque density gradient centrifugation was used to isolate PBMCs from around 10 ml of fresh peripheral blood. Total RNA was extracted with Trizol reagent, and quality was checked on an Agilent 2100 Bioanalyzer. At the junction V is shortened by 4 bases and J by 1 base; bases outside the gene matches: 2. The germline V gene yields KGHDR for CDR1 and SFDVKD for CDR2. Taken from cysteine to phenylalanine, the CDR3 has 15 residues. Here the CDR3 DNA is all that survives: 45 bases in frame from base 1.

This clonotype was found many times. There is no known antigen for this receptor. The sample holds no much larger clone one base away, and base qualities are not on file. Recombination connected TRBV24-1 to TRBJ2-2; 7 of the junction bases match TRBD1. This sequence originates from a woman aged 55 to 70 with Graves' hyperthyroidism. The source material was blood. The CDR3 is CATSEGQRNTGELFF. The nucleotide sequence is TGTGCCACCAGTGAGGGACAGCGGAACACCGGGGAGCTGTTTTTT.